This T cell receptor (beta chain) emerged from a study of regulatory T cells in long-lasting Graves disease. General study results and limits: TCR diversity was lower in persistent Graves' patients (versus newly diagnosed ones). Gene preferences differed: TRBV28, TRBJ1-2, TRBJ2-5 in persistent cases. Having only a small sample size may have limited accuracy.

The time point was: persistent/refractory GD, antithyroid drugs over 5 years with positive TRAb. RNA from PBMCs was the source of the TCR library. This CDR3 comprises 14 residues. V was trimmed by 3 bases and J by 4 bases, leaving 10 bases between them. Germline V CDR1 and CDR2: SNHLY, FYNNEI. CDR3-region Arm-PCR and iRepertoire HTBI primers produced the TCR beta libraries. Via MiXCR, TCRdb re-called the multiplex PCR reads, giving one row per CDR3 protein. This sample yields 350,000 to 450,000 distinct CDR3 sequences, of which around 23% are seen a single time; around an eighth belongs to the top ten. On this clonotype: Its antigen remains unknown. A much larger clone differs by one base, so this may be a read error.

The source is a female donor with Graves disease. The specimen comprised peripheral blood mononuclear cells (PBMCs), sampled when the disease was refractory, from a patient treated with antithyroid drugs. V usage is TRBV2 and J usage is TRBJ2-1; D is perhaps TRBD1 (6 bases). CDR3 protein: CASSDQGKYNEQFF. The CDR3 DNA reads as TGTGCCAGCAGTGATCAGGGGAAATACAATGAGCAGTTCTTC.